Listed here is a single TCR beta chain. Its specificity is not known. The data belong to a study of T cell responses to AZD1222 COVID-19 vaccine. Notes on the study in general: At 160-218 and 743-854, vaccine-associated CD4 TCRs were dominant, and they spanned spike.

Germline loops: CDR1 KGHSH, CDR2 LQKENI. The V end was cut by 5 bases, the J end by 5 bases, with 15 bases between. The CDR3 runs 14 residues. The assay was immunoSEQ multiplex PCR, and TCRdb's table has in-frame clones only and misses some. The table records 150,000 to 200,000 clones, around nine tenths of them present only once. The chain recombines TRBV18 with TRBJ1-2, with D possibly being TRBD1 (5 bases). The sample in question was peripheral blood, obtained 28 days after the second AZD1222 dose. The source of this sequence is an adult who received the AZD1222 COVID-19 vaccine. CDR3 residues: CASSEAGSGYGYTF. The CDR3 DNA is TGTGCCAGCTCAGAGGCAGGGTCCGGGTATGGCTACACCTTC.